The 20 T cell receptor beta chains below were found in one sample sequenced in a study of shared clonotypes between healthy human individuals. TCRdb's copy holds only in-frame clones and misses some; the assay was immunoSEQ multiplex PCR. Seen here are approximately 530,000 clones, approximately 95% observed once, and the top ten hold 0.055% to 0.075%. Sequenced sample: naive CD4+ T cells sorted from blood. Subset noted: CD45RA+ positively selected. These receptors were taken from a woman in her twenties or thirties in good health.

CDR3 sequence (DNA): TGTGCCAGCAGCTTGCGTCGCGCAGGGGGCCTTACATTGGATGAGCAGTTCTTC. Its protein is CASSLRRAGGLTLDEQFF. The rearrangement links TRBV5-6 to TRBJ2-1, with TRBD1 matching 8 bases. This CDR3 contains 18 residues. In germline, CDR1 is SGHDT, CDR2 YYEEEE. The ends lost 1 base at V and 8 bases at J; junction bases unmatched: 17.

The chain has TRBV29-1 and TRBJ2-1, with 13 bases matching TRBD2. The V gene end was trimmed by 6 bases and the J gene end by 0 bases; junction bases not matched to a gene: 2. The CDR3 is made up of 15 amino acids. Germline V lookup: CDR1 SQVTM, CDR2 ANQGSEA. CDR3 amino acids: CSVRTSGSSYNEQFF. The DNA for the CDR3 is TGCAGCGTGCGGACTAGCGGGAGCTCCTACAATGAGCAGTTCTTC.

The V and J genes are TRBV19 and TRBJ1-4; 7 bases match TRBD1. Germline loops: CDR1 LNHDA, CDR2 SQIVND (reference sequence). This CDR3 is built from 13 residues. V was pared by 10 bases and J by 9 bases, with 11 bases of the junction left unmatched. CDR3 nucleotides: TGTGCCACCACTGACGGGGACAGCCAAAAACTGTTTTTT. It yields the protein CATTDGDSQKLFF.

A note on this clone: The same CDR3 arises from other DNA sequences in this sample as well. This CDR3 is CASSPSLSTDTQYF. The CDR3 DNA is TGTGCCAGCAGCCCTAGTCTAAGCACAGATACGCAGTATTTT. The chain joins TRBV9 to TRBJ2-3; D ambiguous. V was trimmed by 4 bases and J by 0 bases, leaving 9 bases between them. CDR1 SGDLS and CDR2 YYNGEE come from the germline V gene. The CDR3 totals 14 residues.

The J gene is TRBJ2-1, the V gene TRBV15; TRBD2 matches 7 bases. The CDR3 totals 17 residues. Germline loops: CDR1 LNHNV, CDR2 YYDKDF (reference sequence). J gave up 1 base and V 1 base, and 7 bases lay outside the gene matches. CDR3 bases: TGTGCCACCAGCAGAGTGGGGGGGAGGCCGTCCTACAATGAGCAGTTCTTC. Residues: CATSRVGGRPSYNEQFF.

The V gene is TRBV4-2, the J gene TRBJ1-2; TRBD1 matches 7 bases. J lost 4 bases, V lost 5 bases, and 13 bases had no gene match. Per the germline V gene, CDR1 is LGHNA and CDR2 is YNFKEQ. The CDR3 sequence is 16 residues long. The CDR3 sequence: CASSFGTAALGYGYTF. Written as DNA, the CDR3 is TGTGCCAGCAGCTTTGGGACAGCCGCACTGGGCTATGGCTACACCTTC.

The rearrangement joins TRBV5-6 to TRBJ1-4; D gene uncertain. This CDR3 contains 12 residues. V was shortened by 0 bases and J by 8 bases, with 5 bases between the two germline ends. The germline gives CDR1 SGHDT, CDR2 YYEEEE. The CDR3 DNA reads TGTGCCAGCAGCTTGGTCTCCGAAAAACTGTTTTTT. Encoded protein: CASSLVSEKLFF.

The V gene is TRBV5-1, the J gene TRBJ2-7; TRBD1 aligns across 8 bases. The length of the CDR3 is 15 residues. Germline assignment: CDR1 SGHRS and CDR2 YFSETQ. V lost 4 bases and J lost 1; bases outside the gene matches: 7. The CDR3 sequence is CASSPTGGISYEQYF. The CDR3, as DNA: TGCGCCAGCAGCCCTACAGGGGGGATTTCCTACGAGCAGTACTTC.

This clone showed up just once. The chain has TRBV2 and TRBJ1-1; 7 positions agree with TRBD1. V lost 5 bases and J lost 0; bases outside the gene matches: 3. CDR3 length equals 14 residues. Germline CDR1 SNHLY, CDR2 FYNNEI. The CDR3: CASSRTGVNTEAFF. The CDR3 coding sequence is TGTGCCAGCAGTCGGACAGGCGTGAACACTGAAGCTTTCTTT. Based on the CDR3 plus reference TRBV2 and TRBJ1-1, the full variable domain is EPEVTQTPSHQVTQMGQEVILRCVPISNHLYFYWYRQILGQKVEFLVSFYNNEISEKSEIFDDQFSVERPDGSNFTLKIRSTKLEDSAMYFCASSRTGVNTEAFFGQGTRLTVV.

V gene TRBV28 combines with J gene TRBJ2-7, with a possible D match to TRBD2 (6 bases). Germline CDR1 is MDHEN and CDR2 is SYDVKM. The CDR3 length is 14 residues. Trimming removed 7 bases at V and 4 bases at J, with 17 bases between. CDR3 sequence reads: CASTREITLYEQYF. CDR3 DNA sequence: TGTGCCAGCACCCGGGAGATTACCCTTTACGAGCAGTACTTC.

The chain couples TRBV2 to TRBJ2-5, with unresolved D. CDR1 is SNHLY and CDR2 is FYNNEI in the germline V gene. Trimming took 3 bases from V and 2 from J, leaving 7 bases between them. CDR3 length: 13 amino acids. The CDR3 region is CASSDGLQETQYF. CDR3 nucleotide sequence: TGTGCCAGCAGTGATGGGCTGCAAGAGACCCAGTACTTC. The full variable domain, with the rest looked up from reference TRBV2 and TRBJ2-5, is EPEVTQTPSHQVTQMGQEVILRCVPISNHLYFYWYRQILGQKVEFLVSFYNNEISEKSEIFDDQFSVERPDGSNFTLKIRSTKLEDSAMYFCASSDGLQETQYFGPGTRLLVL.

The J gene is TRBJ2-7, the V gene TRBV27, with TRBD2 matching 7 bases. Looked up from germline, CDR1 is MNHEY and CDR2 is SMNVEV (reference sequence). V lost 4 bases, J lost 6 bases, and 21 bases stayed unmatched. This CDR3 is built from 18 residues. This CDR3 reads CASSYDHGKGRASREQYF. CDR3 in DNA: TGTGCCAGCAGTTATGATCATGGGAAAGGGAGGGCCTCCCGCGAGCAGTACTTC.

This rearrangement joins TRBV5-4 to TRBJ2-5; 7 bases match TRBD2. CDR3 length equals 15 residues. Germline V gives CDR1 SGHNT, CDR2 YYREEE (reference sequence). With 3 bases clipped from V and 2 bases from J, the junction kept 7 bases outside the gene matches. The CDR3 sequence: CASSSGTNKQETQYF. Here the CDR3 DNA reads TGTGCCAGCAGCTCCGGGACTAACAAACAAGAGACCCAGTACTTC.

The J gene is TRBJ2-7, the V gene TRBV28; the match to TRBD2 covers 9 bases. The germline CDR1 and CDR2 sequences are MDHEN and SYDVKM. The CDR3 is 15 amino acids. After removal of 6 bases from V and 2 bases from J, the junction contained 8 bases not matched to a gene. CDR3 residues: CASRKTSGGTYEQYF. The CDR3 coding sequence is TGTGCCAGCAGAAAGACTAGCGGAGGGACCTACGAGCAGTACTTC. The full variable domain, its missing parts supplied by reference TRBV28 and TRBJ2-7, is DVKVTQSSRYLVKRTGEKVFLECVQDMDHENMFWYRQDPGLGLRLIYFSYDVKMKEKGDIPEGYSVSREKKERFSLILESASTNQTSMYLCASRKTSGGTYEQYFGPGTRLTVT.

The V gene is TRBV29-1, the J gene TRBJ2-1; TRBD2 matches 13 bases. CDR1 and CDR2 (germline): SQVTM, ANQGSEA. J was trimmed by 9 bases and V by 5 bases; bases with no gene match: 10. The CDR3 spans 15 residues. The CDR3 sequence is CSVRLAGGRGSEQFF. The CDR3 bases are TGCAGCGTTCGACTAGCGGGAGGTAGAGGGAGTGAGCAGTTCTTC.

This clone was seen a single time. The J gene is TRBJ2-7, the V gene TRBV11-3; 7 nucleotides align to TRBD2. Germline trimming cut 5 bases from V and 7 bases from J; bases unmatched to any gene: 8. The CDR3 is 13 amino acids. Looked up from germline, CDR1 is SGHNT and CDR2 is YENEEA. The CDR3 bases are TGTGCCAGCAGCCCCGGGGGGTTCGGGGAGCAGTACTTC. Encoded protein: CASSPGGFGEQYF.

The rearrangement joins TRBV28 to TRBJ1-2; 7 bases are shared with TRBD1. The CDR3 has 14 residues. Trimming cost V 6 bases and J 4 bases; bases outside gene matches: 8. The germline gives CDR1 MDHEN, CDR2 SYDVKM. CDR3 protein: CASSSQGVRYGYTF. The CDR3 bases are TGTGCCAGCAGCAGCCAGGGGGTTCGCTATGGCTACACCTTC.

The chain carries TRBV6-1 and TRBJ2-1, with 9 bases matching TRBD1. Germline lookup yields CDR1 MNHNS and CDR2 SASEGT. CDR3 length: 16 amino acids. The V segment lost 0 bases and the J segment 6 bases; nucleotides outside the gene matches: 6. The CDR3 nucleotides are TGTGCCAGCAGTGAAGCGCGGGGACAGGGTACCAATGAGCAGTTCTTC. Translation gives CASSEARGQGTNEQFF.

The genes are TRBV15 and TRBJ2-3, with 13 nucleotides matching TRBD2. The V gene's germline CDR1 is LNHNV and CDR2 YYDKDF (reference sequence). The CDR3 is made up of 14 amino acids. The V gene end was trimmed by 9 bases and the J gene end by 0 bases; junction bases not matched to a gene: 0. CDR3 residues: CATGLAGSTDTQYF. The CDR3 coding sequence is TGTGCCACGGGACTAGCGGGAAGCACAGATACGCAGTATTTT.

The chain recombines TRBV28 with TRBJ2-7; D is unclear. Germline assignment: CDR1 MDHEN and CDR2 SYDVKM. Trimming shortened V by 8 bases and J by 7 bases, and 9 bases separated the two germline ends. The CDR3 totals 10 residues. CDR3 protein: CASGVREQYF. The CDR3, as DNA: TGTGCCAGCGGGGTGAGAGAGCAGTACTTC.